Sequencing of this T cell receptor (beta chain) was carried out in a study of T cells expressing NK-cell markers. Study-level information: With respect to HCMV, most of the eight sequenced donors were seropositive, and one was seronegative. Study results and limitations: Topping the CD3+CD56-NKG2C+ fraction as well were these clonotypes, in a handful of donors.

TCRdb re-called the 5' RACE reads and catalogs CDR3 proteins one per entry, DNA excluded. The table lists about 380,000 distinct CDR3 sequences. CDR3 length: 15 amino acids. CDR1 and CDR2 (germline): SGHVS, FQNEAQ. With respect to this clonotype: What it binds is unknown.

The rearrangement joins TRBV7-8 to TRBJ1-1; TCRdb reports TRBD1, a call that lacks DNA to check it against. The sequenced material came from blood T cells: a sorted CD56 or NKG2C T cell subset, CD4+ or CD8+ T cells, or bulk PBMC T cells (not recorded which). The sequence came from a man aged 18-69 years in good health. This chain's CDR3 is CASSPRGGPNTEAFF.